This TCR beta chain comes out of a study of blood T cell repertoires in COVID-19. Whole-study context: Donors in the United States, Italy and Spain gave samples during acute or convalescent COVID-19.

In the original analysis: Estimates of nucleated cell counts were drawn from the amplification of reference gene primers. Clones were read by immunoSEQ multiplex PCR, and TCRdb kept only the in-frame ones, dropping some. The DNA gave D and trimming, while V, J and clone size come from that table. The sample contains tens of thousands of clones, roughly 86% of which appear only once. The clonotype comes from a man aged 35 to 55 with active COVID-19. What was sequenced was peripheral blood.

Here the CDR3 reads CSVEGLAGESGETQYF. DNA for the CDR3: TGCAGCGTCGAGGGACTAGCGGGAGAATCGGGAGAGACCCAGTACTTC. The V gene is TRBV29-1, the J gene TRBJ2-5; 14 positions match TRBD2. The CDR3 is made up of 16 amino acids. The germline gives CDR1 SQVTM, CDR2 ANQGSEA. V lost 6 bases, J lost 4 bases, and 10 bases stayed unmatched.